These T cell receptor beta chains were read from a single sample in a study of B cell selection in AIRE deficiency. The table came from immunoSEQ multiplex PCR; TCRdb's copy has only in-frame clones and leaves some out. The sample lists fewer than 30,000 clones, about 95% occurring once. Sequenced: CD4+CD127+ conventional T cells sorted from PBMCs. These receptors originate from a human donor in good health. Each CDR3 is given with its conserved first and last residue. Fields, in order: J gene, clone size, CDR3 length, V gene, D gene, CDR3 protein, CDR3 DNA. The D gene is left open where the match is weak. Clone size is shown for a subset of rows, as once, few, many or a class of expanded clone.

>TRBJ1-4|once|16|TRBV28|NA
CASSSSDKGTNEKLFF
TGTGCCAGCAGTTCCTCTGACAAGGGGACTAATGAAAAACTGTTTTTT
>TRBJ1-1|NA|11|TRBV28|NA
CASSSRAEAFF
TGTGCCAGCAGTTCCCGGGCTGAAGCTTTCTTT
>TRBJ2-7|NA|13|TRBV29-1|TRBD1
CSVRTGGTYEQYF
TGCAGCGTCCGGACAGGGGGTACCTACGAGCAGTACTTC
>TRBJ1-6|NA|17|TRBV28|NA
CASSSAGSSSYNSPLHF
TGTGCCAGCAGCTCAGCCGGCTCTAGCTCCTATAATTCACCCCTCCACTTT
>TRBJ2-7|NA|14|TRBV5-5|TRBD2
CASSSPGGSYEQYF
TGTGCCAGCAGCTCTCCCGGGGGGTCCTACGAGCAGTACTTC
>TRBJ1-4|NA|17|TRBV28|NA
CASSFLARGEANEKLFF
TGTGCCAGCAGTTTCCTGGCCAGGGGTGAAGCTAATGAAAAACTGTTTTTT
>TRBJ2-1|NA|15|TRBV5-1|NA
CASSAGTGPYNEQFF
TGCGCCAGCAGCGCGGGGACTGGTCCCTACAATGAGCAGTTCTTC
>TRBJ1-6|NA|15|TRBV5-4|TRBD1
CASSQGQGKEVPLHF
TGTGCCAGCAGCCAGGGACAGGGAAAAGAGGTACCCCTCCACTTT
>TRBJ2-1|NA|15|TRBV2|TRBD2
CASSGGAGAYNEQFF
TGTGCCAGCAGTGGTGGAGCGGGGGCCTACAATGAGCAGTTCTTC
>TRBJ2-5|NA|15|TRBV4-3|TRBD1
CASSQTGGATETQYF
TGCGCCAGCAGCCAAACAGGGGGCGCAACAGAGACCCAGTACTTC
>TRBJ2-2|NA|11|TRBV30|NA
CAWSYTGELFF
TGTGCCTGGAGTTACACCGGGGAGCTGTTTTTT
>TRBJ1-2|NA|13|TRBV6-6|NA
CASSYLDTYGYTF
TGTGCCAGCAGTTATTTGGACACGTATGGCTACACCTTC
>TRBJ2-3|NA|13|TRBV28|NA
CASSWGAEDTQYF
TGTGCCAGCAGTTGGGGGGCGGAAGATACGCAGTATTTT
>TRBJ2-1|once|15|TRBV5-6|NA
CASSPRGRGYNEQFF
TGTGCCAGCAGCCCAAGGGGGCGGGGTTACAATGAGCAGTTCTTC
>TRBJ2-7|NA|15|TRBV4-2|NA
CASSQVRRRPYEQYF
TGTGCCAGCAGCCAAGTGCGCCGGAGACCATACGAGCAGTACTTC
>TRBJ2-1|NA|16|TRBV19|TRBD2
CATRGTSASSYNEQFF
TGTGCCACCCGCGGGACTAGCGCAAGCTCCTACAATGAGCAGTTCTTC
>TRBJ2-2|few|14|TRBV6-4|NA
CASKREPRTGELFF
TGTGCCAGCAAGCGAGAACCTAGGACCGGGGAGCTGTTTTTT
>TRBJ1-4|few|14|TRBV27|NA
CASTRIGADEKLFF
TGTGCCAGCACCCGGATAGGGGCGGATGAAAAACTGTTTTTT
>TRBJ1-3|NA|15|TRBV9|NA
CASSVEAGSGNTIYF
TGTGCCAGCAGCGTAGAGGCAGGATCTGGAAACACCATATATTTT
>TRBJ2-7|NA|14|TRBV6-5|TRBD2
CASRKGLASYEQYF
TGTGCCAGCAGAAAGGGACTAGCAAGCTACGAGCAGTACTTC
>TRBJ2-7|NA|14|TRBV7-9|TRBD1
CASSPGTGSYEQYF
TGTGCCAGCAGCCCAGGGACAGGCTCCTACGAGCAGTACTTC
>TRBJ2-7|NA|19|TRBV19|TRBD2
CASSIDARGTSGLSYEQYF
TGTGCCAGTAGTATTGACGCGCGAGGGACTAGCGGTCTCTCCTACGAGCAGTACTTC
>TRBJ2-7|once|17|TRBV11-2|TRBD2
CASSFRRAAGGFYEQYF
TGTGCCAGCAGCTTTCGAAGGGCAGCGGGAGGATTCTACGAGCAGTACTTC
>TRBJ1-4|NA|15|TRBV7-2|NA
CASSLQTLVNEKLFF
TGTGCCAGCAGCTTGCAGACCTTGGTTAATGAAAAACTGTTTTTT
>TRBJ2-7|NA|11|TRBV29-1|NA
CSVGVVYEQYF
TGCAGCGTGGGCGTTGTGTACGAGCAGTACTTC
>TRBJ2-7|NA|13|TRBV7-2|NA
CASSSGTSYEQYF
TGTGCCAGCAGCTCTGGGACGTCCTACGAGCAGTACTTC
>TRBJ2-1|NA|16|TRBV11-3|NA
CASSLEFGGPKNEQFF
TGTGCCAGCAGCTTAGAATTCGGGGGGCCGAAGAATGAGCAGTTCTTC
>TRBJ2-7|NA|14|TRBV28|NA
CASSIRSGGHEQYF
TGTGCCAGCAGCATTCGGTCGGGGGGCCACGAGCAGTACTTC
>TRBJ1-2|NA|12|TRBV28|NA
CASGLPGTGYTF
TGTGCCAGCGGGTTGCCCGGGACTGGCTACACCTTC
>TRBJ2-5|NA|15|TRBV5-4|TRBD2
CASSSRLAGGETQYF
TGTGCCAGCAGCTCAAGACTAGCGGGAGGAGAGACCCAGTACTTC
>TRBJ2-1|NA|16|TRBV18|NA
CASSPRPSLRSHEQFF
TGTGCCAGCTCACCACGGCCCTCACTGCGCTCCCATGAGCAGTTCTTC
>TRBJ2-7|NA|15|TRBV5-5|TRBD1
CASSLDRGLRGEQYF
TGTGCCAGCAGCTTGGACAGGGGGCTTCGTGGAGAGCAGTACTTC
>TRBJ1-2|NA|15|TRBV14|NA
CASSPTLGQQYGYTF
TGTGCCAGCAGCCCAACCTTGGGCCAGCAGTATGGCTACACCTTC
>TRBJ1-5|NA|16|TRBV7-8|TRBD1
CASSRTGGHSNQPQHF
TGTGCCAGCAGCCGTACAGGGGGCCACAGCAATCAGCCCCAGCATTTT
>TRBJ1-3|NA|15|TRBV7-3|NA
CASTPDRLKGNTIYF
TGTGCCAGCACCCCCGACAGGCTTAAAGGAAACACCATATATTTT
>TRBJ2-7|NA|15|TRBV6-5|TRBD2
CASSPSGTSKGKQYF
TGTGCCAGCAGCCCATCCGGGACTAGCAAGGGGAAGCAGTACTTC
>TRBJ1-2|few|13|TRBV5-5|TRBD1
CASSPGTGDGYTF
TGTGCCAGCAGCCCTGGGACAGGGGATGGCTACACCTTC
>TRBJ2-1|NA|15|TRBV30|TRBD2
CAWSPPGAGTNEQFF
TGTGCCTGGAGCCCGCCGGGAGCGGGAACCAATGAGCAGTTCTTC
>TRBJ1-1|once|15|TRBV30|TRBD1
CAWSTGGTVGTEAFF
TGTGCCTGGAGTACAGGGGGCACCGTGGGAACTGAAGCTTTCTTT
>TRBJ1-1|NA|11|TRBV29-1|TRBD1
CSVDNRGQAFF
TGCAGCGTTGACAACAGGGGGCAGGCTTTCTTT
>TRBJ1-2|NA|14|TRBV28|TRBD1
CASSKRGLNYGYTF
TGTGCCAGCAGCAAGAGGGGGCTTAACTATGGCTACACCTTC
>TRBJ2-1|NA|15|TRBV28|NA
CASRDLTRAGNEQFF
TGTGCCAGCCGCGACCTTACGAGGGCGGGAAACGAGCAGTTCTTC
>TRBJ2-7|NA|17|TRBV6-1|TRBD2
CASSEPFRLAGAGEQYF
TGTGCCAGCAGTGAACCCTTCCGACTAGCGGGAGCCGGTGAGCAGTACTTC
>TRBJ2-7|NA|14|TRBV7-9|NA
CASSLEGVAGEQYF
TGTGCCAGCAGCTTAGAGGGGGTCGCGGGAGAGCAGTACTTC
>TRBJ1-1|NA|14|TRBV2|TRBD1
CATKLTLTGAEAFF
TGTGCCACCAAACTAACACTAACAGGGGCTGAAGCTTTCTTT
>TRBJ1-5|NA|13|TRBV4-3|NA
CASSQVFAQPQHF
TGCGCCAGCAGCCAAGTCTTTGCTCAGCCCCAGCATTTT
>TRBJ1-2|NA|14|TRBV10-2|NA
CASRPGIGTYGYTF
TGCGCCAGCAGGCCAGGGATTGGGACCTATGGCTACACCTTC
>TRBJ2-7|NA|13|TRBV10-3|NA
CAIGTLETYEQYF
TGTGCCATCGGGACACTCGAGACCTACGAGCAGTACTTC
>TRBJ1-2|NA|16|TRBV6-5|TRBD1
CASSLGQGKDNYGYTF
TGTGCCAGCAGTTTGGGACAGGGGAAGGATAACTATGGCTACACCTTC
>TRBJ2-1|NA|12|TRBV28|NA
CASTGLLNEQFF
TGTGCCAGCACGGGACTGCTCAATGAGCAGTTCTTC
>TRBJ2-1|NA|16|TRBV10-3|TRBD2
CAISPSLAGGVNGQFF
TGTGCCATCAGTCCCTCTCTAGCGGGAGGTGTGAATGGGCAGTTCTTC
>TRBJ2-7|NA|13|TRBV5-5|NA
CASSRAGSYEQYF
TGTGCCAGCAGCCGGGCGGGCTCCTACGAGCAGTACTTC
>TRBJ2-7|NA|13|TRBV7-2|TRBD2
CASSRTSVGEQYF
TGTGCCAGCAGCCGGACTAGCGTGGGCGAGCAGTACTTC
>TRBJ1-2|NA|14|TRBV7-3|NA
CASSPGGGPNGYTF
TGTGCCAGCAGCCCCGGGGGGGGACCAAATGGCTACACCTTC
>TRBJ2-7|NA|13|TRBV5-1|NA
CASSFDPTYEQYF
TGCGCCAGCAGCTTTGACCCAACCTACGAGCAGTACTTC